This T cell receptor beta chain was observed in a study of vaccination effects on CD4 cells after COVID-19. The assay was immunoSEQ multiplex PCR, and TCRdb's table has in-frame clones only and misses some. The sample has around 50,000 clones; about 70% are singletons. The CDR3 runs to 16 residues. With 2 bases clipped from V and 7 bases from J, the junction kept 9 bases outside the gene matches. Germline V gene data show CDR1 as SGDLS and CDR2 as YYNGEE. Culturing for about ten days preceded CD4+ T cell isolation. To note about this clone: Its specificity is not known.

J is TRBJ1-4 and V is TRBV9, with 9 bases matching TRBD1. The specimen comprised CD4+ T cells from PBMCs cultured without peptide, sampled before COVID-19 vaccination. The clonotype was recovered from a human donor who had a prior SARS-CoV-2 infection. For the CDR3, the DNA is TGTGCCAGCAGCGTCAGAGGGGGACAGGGAGGTGAAAAACTGTTTTTT. It translates to CASSVRGGQGGEKLFF.